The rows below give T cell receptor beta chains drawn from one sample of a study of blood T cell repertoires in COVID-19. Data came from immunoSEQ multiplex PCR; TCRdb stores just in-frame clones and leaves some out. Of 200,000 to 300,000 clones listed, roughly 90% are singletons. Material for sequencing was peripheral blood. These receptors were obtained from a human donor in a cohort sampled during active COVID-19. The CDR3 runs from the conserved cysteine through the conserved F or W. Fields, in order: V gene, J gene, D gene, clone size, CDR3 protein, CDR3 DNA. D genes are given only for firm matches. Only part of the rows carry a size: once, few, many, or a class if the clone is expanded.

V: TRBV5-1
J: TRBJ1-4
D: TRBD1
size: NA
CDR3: CASSIGQGHNEKLFF
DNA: TGCGCCAGCAGCATCGGACAGGGCCATAATGAAAAACTGTTTTTT

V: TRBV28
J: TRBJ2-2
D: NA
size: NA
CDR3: CASSSRRELFF
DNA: TGTGCCAGCAGTTCCAGGAGGGAGCTGTTTTTT

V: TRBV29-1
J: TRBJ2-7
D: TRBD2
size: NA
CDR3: CSVAERTSGGAASSYEQYF
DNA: TGCAGCGTGGCCGAAAGGACTAGCGGGGGGGCCGCGAGCTCCTACGAGCAGTACTTC

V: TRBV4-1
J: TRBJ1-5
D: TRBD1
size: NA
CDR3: CASSHPTGGKPQHF
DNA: TGCGCCAGCAGCCATCCGACAGGGGGGAAGCCCCAGCATTTT

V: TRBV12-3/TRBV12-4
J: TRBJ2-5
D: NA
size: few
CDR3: CASSFEETQYF
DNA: TGTGCCAGCAGTTTCGAGGAGACCCAGTACTTC

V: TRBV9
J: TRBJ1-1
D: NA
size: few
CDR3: CASSPSGGGGTEAFF
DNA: TGTGCCAGCAGCCCCTCAGGAGGGGGAGGGACTGAAGCTTTCTTT

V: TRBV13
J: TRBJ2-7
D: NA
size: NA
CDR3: CASSLRRVVSYEQYF
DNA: TGTGCCAGCAGCTTACGTCGGGTTGTTTCCTACGAGCAGTACTTC

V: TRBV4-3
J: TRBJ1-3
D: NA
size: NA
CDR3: CASSQAGQFSGNTIYF
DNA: TGCGCCAGCAGCCAGGCTGGACAATTCTCTGGAAACACCATATATTTT

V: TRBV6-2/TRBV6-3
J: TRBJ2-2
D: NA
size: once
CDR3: CASTPPLAGELFF
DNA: TGTGCCAGCACCCCTCCCCTTGCCGGGGAGCTGTTTTTT

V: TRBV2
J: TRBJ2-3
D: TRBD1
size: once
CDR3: CASTWDRGGPDTQYF
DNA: TGTGCCAGCACCTGGGACAGGGGGGGCCCAGATACGCAGTATTTT

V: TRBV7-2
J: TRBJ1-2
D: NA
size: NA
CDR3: CASSSISTPVRGGYTF
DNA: TGTGCCAGCAGCTCGATCTCGACTCCGGTCAGGGGTGGCTACACCTTC

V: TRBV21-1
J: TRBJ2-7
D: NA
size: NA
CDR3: CASSAWVGQVVRYEQYF
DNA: TGTGCCAGCAGCGCCTGGGTCGGACAGGTGGTACGCTACGAGCAGTACTTC

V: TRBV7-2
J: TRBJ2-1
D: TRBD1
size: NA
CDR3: CASSSRDRTSYNEQFF
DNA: TGTGCCAGCAGTTCGAGGGACAGGACCTCCTACAATGAGCAGTTCTTC

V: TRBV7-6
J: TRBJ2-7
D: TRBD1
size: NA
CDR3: CASSLRGQGSTYEQYF
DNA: TGTGCCAGCAGCTTACGGGGACAGGGGTCGACCTACGAGCAGTACTTC

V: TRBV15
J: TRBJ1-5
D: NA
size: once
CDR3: CATSRANQPQHF
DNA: TGTGCCACCAGCAGAGCGAATCAGCCCCAGCATTTT

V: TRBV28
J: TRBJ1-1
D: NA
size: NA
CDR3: CASSSLRWMGQENTEAFF
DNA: TGTGCCAGCAGTTCTCTTCGATGGATGGGGCAGGAGAACACTGAAGCTTTCTTT

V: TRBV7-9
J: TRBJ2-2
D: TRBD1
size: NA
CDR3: CASSSLPGQGLTGELFF
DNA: TGTGCCAGCAGCTCCCTACCGGGACAGGGGCTAACCGGGGAGCTGTTTTTT

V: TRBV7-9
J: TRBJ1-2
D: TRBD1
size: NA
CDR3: CASRSTTGDDGYTF
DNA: TGTGCCAGCAGATCAACGACAGGGGACGATGGCTACACCTTC

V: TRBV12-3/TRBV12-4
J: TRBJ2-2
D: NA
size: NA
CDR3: CASRPPRGMGLFF
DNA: TGTGCCAGCAGGCCACCTAGAGGCATGGGGCTGTTTTTT

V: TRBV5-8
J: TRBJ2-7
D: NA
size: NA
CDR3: CASSWMTGSGSYEQYF
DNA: TGTGCCAGCAGCTGGATGACCGGGAGCGGGTCCTACGAGCAGTACTTC

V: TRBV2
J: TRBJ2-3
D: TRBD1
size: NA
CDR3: CASSVWDRYTDTQYF
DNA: TGTGCCAGCAGTGTTTGGGACAGGTACACAGATACGCAGTATTTT

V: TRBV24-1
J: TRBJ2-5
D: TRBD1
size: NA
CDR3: CATSDSTGGLETQYF
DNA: TGTGCCACCAGTGACTCGACAGGGGGCTTGGAGACCCAGTACTTC

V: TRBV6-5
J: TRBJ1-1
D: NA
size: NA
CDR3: CASNYQGGAFF
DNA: TGTGCCAGCAATTACCAAGGCGGAGCTTTCTTT

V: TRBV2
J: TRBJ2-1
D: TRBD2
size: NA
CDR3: CASSESGRKGEQFF
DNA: TGTGCCAGCAGTGAAAGCGGGAGGAAAGGTGAGCAGTTCTTC

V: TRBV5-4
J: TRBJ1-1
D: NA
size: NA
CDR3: CASSLEGRGGNTEAFF
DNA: TGTGCCAGCAGCTTGGAGGGTCGGGGAGGGAACACTGAAGCTTTCTTT

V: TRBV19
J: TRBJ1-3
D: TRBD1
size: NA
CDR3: CASSRTGNGNTIYF
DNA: TGTGCCAGTAGTCGGACAGGGAACGGAAACACCATATATTTT

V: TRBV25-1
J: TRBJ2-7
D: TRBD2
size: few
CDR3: CASSDTLAGKDEQYF
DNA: TGTGCCAGCAGTGATACACTAGCGGGAAAGGATGAGCAGTACTTC

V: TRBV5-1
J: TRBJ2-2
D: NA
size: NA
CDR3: CASSFQPGTGELFF
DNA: TGCGCCAGCAGCTTCCAACCGGGCACCGGGGAGCTGTTTTTT

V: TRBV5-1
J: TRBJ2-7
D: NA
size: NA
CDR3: CASSLGVDRNYEQYF
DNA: TGCGCCAGCAGCTTGGGGGTGGACAGAAACTACGAGCAGTACTTC

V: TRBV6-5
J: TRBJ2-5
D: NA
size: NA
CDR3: CASMTGGETQYF
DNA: TGTGCCAGCATGACAGGTGGGGAGACCCAGTACTTC

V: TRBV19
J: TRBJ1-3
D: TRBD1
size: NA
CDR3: CASSMDRPSSGNTIYF
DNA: TGTGCCAGTAGTATGGACAGGCCAAGCTCTGGAAACACCATATATTTT

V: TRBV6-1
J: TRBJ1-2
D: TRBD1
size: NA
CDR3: CASSERTGTGYGYTF
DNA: TGTGCCAGCAGTGAAAGGACAGGGACGGGGTATGGCTACACCTTC

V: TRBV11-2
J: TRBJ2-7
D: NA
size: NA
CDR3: CASTQIGDEQYF
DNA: TGTGCCAGCACCCAAATAGGGGACGAGCAGTACTTC

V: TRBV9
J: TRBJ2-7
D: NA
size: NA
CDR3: CASSVAPDYSYEQYF
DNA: TGTGCCAGCAGCGTAGCCCCAGACTACTCCTACGAGCAGTACTTC

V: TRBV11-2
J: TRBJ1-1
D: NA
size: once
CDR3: CASSSIQGNTEAFF
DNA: TGTGCCAGCAGCTCCATACAGGGTAACACTGAAGCTTTCTTT

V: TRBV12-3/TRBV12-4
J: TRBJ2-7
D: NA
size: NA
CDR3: CASSGGTAEQYF
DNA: TGTGCCAGCAGTGGGGGGACAGCTGAGCAGTACTTC

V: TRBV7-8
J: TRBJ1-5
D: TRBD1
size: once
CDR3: CASTETGNQPQHF
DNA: TGTGCCAGCACCGAGACAGGGAATCAGCCCCAGCATTTT

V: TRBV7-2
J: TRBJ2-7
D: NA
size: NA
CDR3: CASSPGGAGRYRGEQYF
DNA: TGTGCCAGCAGCCCGGGCGGAGCGGGACGATACAGGGGGGAGCAGTACTTC

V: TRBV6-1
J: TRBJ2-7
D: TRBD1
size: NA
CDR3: CASSDWTGVKYEQYF
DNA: TGTGCCAGCAGTGATTGGACAGGGGTTAAATACGAGCAGTACTTC

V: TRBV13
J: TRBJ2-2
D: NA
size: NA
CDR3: CASSPFWLGAQGGELFF
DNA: TGTGCCAGCAGCCCCTTCTGGTTGGGGGCGCAGGGCGGGGAGCTGTTTTTT

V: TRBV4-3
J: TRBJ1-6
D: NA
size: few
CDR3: CASSHGVSYNSPLHF
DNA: TGCGCCAGCAGCCACGGGGTCTCCTATAATTCACCCCTCCACTTT

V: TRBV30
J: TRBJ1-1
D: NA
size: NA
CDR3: CAWGGETVTEAFF
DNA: TGTGCCTGGGGAGGGGAGACGGTCACTGAAGCTTTCTTT

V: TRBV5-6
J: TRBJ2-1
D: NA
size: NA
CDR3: CASSWAGSNEQFF
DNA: TGTGCCAGCAGCTGGGCGGGAAGCAATGAGCAGTTCTTC

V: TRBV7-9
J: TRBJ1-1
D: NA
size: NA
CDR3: CASSIHRTMNTEAFF
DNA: TGTGCCAGCAGCATACACAGGACCATGAACACTGAAGCTTTCTTT

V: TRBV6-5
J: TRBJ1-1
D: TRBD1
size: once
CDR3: CASSQTGGTEAFF
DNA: TGTGCCAGCAGTCAGACAGGGGGAACTGAAGCTTTCTTT

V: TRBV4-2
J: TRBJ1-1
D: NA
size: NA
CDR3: CASSQGRVEAFF
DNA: TGTGCCAGCAGCCAAGGGAGGGTTGAAGCTTTCTTT

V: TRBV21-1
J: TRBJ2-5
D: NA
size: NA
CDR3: CASSLPWGEEVKETQYF
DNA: TGTGCCAGCAGCCTCCCCTGGGGGGAAGAAGTAAAAGAGACCCAGTACTTC

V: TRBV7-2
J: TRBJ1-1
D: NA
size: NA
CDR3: CASSLAGRGRTEAFF
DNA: TGTGCCAGCAGCTTAGCGGGGCGGGGGAGGACTGAAGCTTTCTTT

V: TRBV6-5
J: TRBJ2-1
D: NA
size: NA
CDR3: CASSQAGNEQFF
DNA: TGTGCCAGCAGTCAGGCGGGCAATGAGCAGTTCTTC

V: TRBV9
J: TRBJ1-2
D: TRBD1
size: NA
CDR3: CASSVHDRGYGYTF
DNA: TGTGCCAGCAGCGTACATGACAGGGGCTATGGCTACACCTTC

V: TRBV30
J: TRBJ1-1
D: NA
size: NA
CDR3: CAWKLSTEAFF
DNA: TGTGCCTGGAAGCTTAGTACTGAAGCTTTCTTT

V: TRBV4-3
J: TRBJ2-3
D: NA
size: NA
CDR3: CASSQVTQGRTDTQYF
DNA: TGCGCCAGCAGCCAAGTAACTCAGGGTCGGACAGATACGCAGTATTTT

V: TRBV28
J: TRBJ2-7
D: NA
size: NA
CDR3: CASSLLGGDEQYF
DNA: TGTGCCAGCAGTTTATTAGGGGGAGACGAGCAGTACTTC